These 17 T cell receptor beta chains came from one sample sequenced in a study of cytomegalovirus exposure and HLA in healthy donors. 13 Jbeta primers and 60 Vbeta primers were used for the PCR. Method: immunoSEQ multiplex PCR; TCRdb's copy keeps in-frame clones and lacks some. The sample lists about 55,000 clones, 65% to 80% occurring once. The sequencing sample was made of PBMCs. The source of these receptors is a female donor in good health and CMV-seronegative.

About this clone: One junction end disagrees with the germline gene, perhaps due to a read error. CDR3 in amino acids: CAIGTGTSSEQYF. CDR3 coding DNA: TGTGCCATCGGCACCGGGACATCCTCCGAGCAGTACTTC. The chain joins TRBV10-3 to TRBJ2-7; D may be TRBD1 (6 bases). The CDR3 loop spans 13 amino acids. From germline, CDR1 is ENHRY and CDR2 SYGVKD.

J is TRBJ1-3 and V is TRBV11-2; D remains ambiguous. Germline V gives CDR1 SGHAT, CDR2 FQNNGV. The CDR3 has 13 amino acids. V was trimmed by 2 bases and J by 0 bases, leaving 2 bases between them. The chain's CDR3 is CASSLRSGNTIYF. CDR3 sequence (DNA): TGTGCCAGCAGCTTACGCTCTGGAAACACCATATATTTT.

CDR3 sequence reads: CSVEDRFVGVYGYTF. The CDR3 DNA reads as TGCAGCGTTGAAGATCGATTTGTGGGAGTTTATGGCTACACCTTC. V gene TRBV29-1 combines with J gene TRBJ1-2; D unresolved. CDR1 is SQVTM and CDR2 is ANQGSEA in the germline V gene. With 0 bases removed from V and 5 bases from J, the gap between germline ends came to 16 bases. This CDR3 region has 15 residues.

CDR3 loop: CASSGGLAGADTQYF. The DNA for the CDR3 is TGTGCCAGCTCCGGAGGACTAGCGGGGGCAGATACGCAGTATTTT. J is TRBJ2-3 and V is TRBV18, with 13 bases lining up with TRBD2. The J segment lost 4 bases and the V segment lost 6 bases, leaving 4 bases of the junction unmatched. Germline loops: CDR1 KGHSH, CDR2 LQKENI. There are 15 residues in the CDR3. Using reference TRBV18 and TRBJ2-3 for the parts outside the CDR3, the full variable domain is NAGVMQNPRHLVRRRGQEARLRCSPMKGHSHVYWYRQLPEEGLKFMVYLQKENIIDESGMPKERFSAEFPKEGPSILRIQQVVRGDSAAYFCASSGGLAGADTQYFGPGTRLTVL.

This clone was observed a single time. V gene TRBV7-2 combines with J gene TRBJ2-7, with D maybe TRBD2 (6 bases). Trimming pared 0 bases from V and 9 bases from J, leaving 15 bases between. This CDR3 contains 14 residues. CDR1 and CDR2 from the germline V gene are SGHTA and FQGNSA. For the CDR3, the DNA is TGTGCCAGCAGCTTAGCGGGACGGGGACTTCGGCAGTACTTC. This translates into CASSLAGRGLRQYF.

V usage is TRBV29-1 and J usage is TRBJ1-1; 7 bases are shared with TRBD1. The germline gives CDR1 SQVTM, CDR2 ANQGSEA. V lost 7 bases, J lost 1 base, and 3 bases stayed unmatched. The CDR3 is 12 residues long. CDR3 protein: CSGRTGNTEAFF. CDR3 in DNA: TGCAGCGGGCGGACAGGGAACACTGAAGCTTTCTTT. Full variable domain (remainder filled in from reference TRBV29-1 and TRBJ1-1): SAVISQKPSRDICQRGTSLTIQCQVDSQVTMMFWYRQQPGQSLTLIATANQGSEATYESGFVIDKFPISRPNLTFSTLTVSNMSPEDSSIYLCSGRTGNTEAFFGQGTRLTVV.

The rearrangement links TRBV5-1 to TRBJ2-5; 7 nucleotides agree with TRBD1. The J call is uncertain, as TRBJ2-7 better fits the DNA end. The CDR3 runs 15 residues. The V gene's germline CDR1 is SGHRS and CDR2 YFSETQ. The CDR3 DNA reads as TGCGCCAGCAGCTTTGGGCAGGGGGACTCCTACGAGCAGTACTTC. Translated: CASSFGQGDSYEQYF.

V gene TRBV18 combines with J gene TRBJ1-5; 8 nucleotides agree with TRBD1. Germline assignment: CDR1 KGHSH and CDR2 LQKENI. Trimming removed 3 bases from V and 4 bases from J; junction bases left unmatched: 5. The CDR3 sequence is 15 residues long. The CDR3 DNA reads TGTGCCAGCTCACCGTCAACAGGGGGAAATCAGCCCCAGCATTTT. This sequence encodes CASSPSTGGNQPQHF.

The chain carries TRBV19 and TRBJ2-3; D not certain. The V and J ends lost 3 bases and 8 bases respectively, with 9 bases between them. The CDR3 covers 12 residues. Germline values: CDR1 LNHDA, CDR2 SQIVND (reference sequence). CDR3 nucleotide sequence: TGTGCCAGTAGTATTAGTTCGGGTACGCAGTATTTT. It yields the protein CASSISSGTQYF. Together with reference TRBV19 and TRBJ2-3, the CDR3 gives the full variable domain: DGGITQSPKYLFRKEGQNVTLSCEQNLNHDAMYWYRQDPGQGLRLIYYSQIVNDFQKGDIAEGYSVSREKKESFPLTVTSAQKNPTAFYLCASSISSGTQYFGPGTRLTVL.

This chain connects TRBV19 to TRBJ2-1, with D possibly matching TRBD2 (6 bases). Germline V gene data show CDR1 as LNHDA and CDR2 as SQIVND (reference sequence). This CDR3 spans 12 amino acids. Deletions cut 8 bases from V and 15 bases from J, with 20 bases between. The CDR3 sequence: CASDAGGTRAFF. CDR3 in DNA: TGTGCCAGTGACGCCGGCGGGACCCGCGCGTTCTTC.

The V call is TRBV30, the J call TRBJ2-3, with TRBD2 matching over 10 bases. Germline V gene lookup returns CDR1 GTSNPN and CDR2 SVGIG (reference sequence). V was pared by 0 bases and J by 15 bases, with 12 bases of the junction left unmatched. The CDR3 loop spans 14 amino acids. The CDR3, as DNA: TGTGCCTGGAGTGTAGGTATAGCTAGCGGGAGTGCATATTTT. Translating gives CAWSVGIASGSAYF.

This clone came up once. The V and J genes are TRBV30 and TRBJ1-6; 9 bases line up with TRBD1. Germline CDR1 and CDR2: GTSNPN and SVGIG (reference sequence). V shed 3 bases and J 7 bases; nucleotides not matched to a gene: 7. The CDR3 loop spans 15 amino acids. The DNA for the CDR3 is TGTGCCTGGAGACATCCCGGGACAGGGAATTCACCCCTCCACTTT. Translation: CAWRHPGTGNSPLHF.

V usage is TRBV11-2 and J usage is TRBJ1-2; D possibly corresponds to TRBD1 (5 bases). The CDR3 is 17 residues long. Germline V CDR1 and CDR2: SGHAT, FQNNGV. V gave up 6 bases and J gave up 0 bases, with 20 bases separating them. The CDR3 loop reads CASSQPLRRGPNYGYTF. CDR3 coding DNA: TGTGCCAGCAGTCAACCTCTCAGGCGGGGACCTAACTATGGCTACACCTTC. Using reference TRBV11-2 and TRBJ1-2 for the parts outside the CDR3, the full variable domain is EAGVAQSPRYKIIEKRQSVAFWCNPISGHATLYWYQQILGQGPKLLIQFQNNGVVDDSQLPKDRFSAERLKGVDSTLKIQPAKLEDSAVYLCASSQPLRRGPNYGYTFGSGTRLTVV.

This chain joins TRBV11-2 and TRBJ2-7, with 8 bases identical to TRBD2. The CDR3 runs 16 residues. Germline V lookup: CDR1 SGHAT, CDR2 FQNNGV. Unmatched junction bases numbered 11, after V lost 3 bases and J lost 4 bases. CDR3 residues: CASSLFGVAGLYEQYF. As DNA, the CDR3 is TGTGCCAGCAGCTTGTTTGGGGTAGCGGGACTATACGAGCAGTACTTC.

The chain links TRBV28 to TRBJ1-2, with D possibly being TRBD1 (6 bases). The length of the CDR3 is 14 residues. Germline CDR1 is MDHEN and CDR2 is SYDVKM. Trimming stripped 8 bases from V and 2 bases from J, with 15 bases between. The CDR3 loop is CASVLGTLNYGYTF. The CDR3 DNA follows: TGTGCCAGCGTACTCGGGACACTCAACTATGGCTACACCTTC.

This chain joins TRBV7-2 and TRBJ2-3; 8 nucleotides align to TRBD1. The trim removed 7 bases at V and 2 bases at J, leaving 8 bases unmatched. The CDR3 runs 15 residues. From germline, CDR1 is SGHTA and CDR2 FQGNSA. The CDR3 nucleotides are TGTGCCAGCACCCCCCGGGACAGGTCCACAGATACGCAGTATTTT. Protein product: CASTPRDRSTDTQYF.

This clone has just a few counts. This chain links TRBV27 with TRBJ2-7, with TRBD2 matching over 7 bases. CDR3 size: 12 residues. The trim removed 6 bases at V and 3 bases at J, leaving 2 bases unmatched. From germline, CDR1 is MNHEY and CDR2 SMNVEV (reference sequence). The CDR3 nucleotides read TGTGCCAGCAGGTCTAGCGGCTACGAGCAGTACTTC. Translated, it gives CASRSSGYEQYF.